Listed below are T cell receptor beta chains from one sample, sequenced in a study of response to subunit inactivated influenza vaccine. TCRdb fed the RT-PCR reads into MiXCR, producing one record per CDR3 protein. Of a few hundred thousand distinct CDR3 sequences listed, 21% are singletons. Sequenced material: PBMCs from blood, taken approximately 20 months after vaccination. Receptors were obtained from a man between 50 and 75 years old who received an inactivated influenza vaccine. Both conserved end residues are part of each CDR3. The D gene is left open where the match is weak. The listing skips clone size in some rows; elsewhere it reads once, few, many or a size class.

>TRBV19|.|.|TRBJ2-7
TGTGCCAGTAGTATCTCCATAGACTACGAGCAGTACTTC
CASSISIDYEQYF
>TRBV19|.|TRBD1|TRBJ1-5
TGTGCCAGTACCAAAAAGGGACAGAATAGCAATCAGCCCCAGCATTTT
CASTKKGQNSNQPQHF
>TRBV2|.|.|TRBJ2-4
TGTGCCAGCAGGCCTACAGGAAACGCGGACATTCAGTACTTC
CASRPTGNADIQYF
>TRBV14|.|.|TRBJ1-5
TGTGCCAGCAGCCAAGAGGCGGGTCCCGGCAATCAGCCCCAGCATTTT
CASSQEAGPGNQPQHF
>TRBV10-3|.|TRBD2|TRBJ2-1
TGTGCCATCAGTGAGTCTATGCAGCGGGAGTTTCGCTCCTACAATGAGCAGTTCTTC
CAISESMQREFRSYNEQFF
>TRBV19|.|.|TRBJ1-5
TGTGCCAGTAGTATGTTGAGGGGCCCAGGGGCAAGCAATCAGCCCCAGCATTTT
CASSMLRGPGASNQPQHF
>TRBV29-1|.|.|TRBJ1-1
TGCAGCGTTAGGGGACAAATGAACACTGAAGCTTTCTTT
CSVRGQMNTEAFF
>TRBV4-3|.|.|TRBJ2-3
TGCGCCAGCAGCCTAGAGGGGGGGCTCACAGATACGCAGTATTTT
CASSLEGGLTDTQYF
>TRBV6-2/TRBV6-3|few|TRBD1|TRBJ2-7
TGTGCCAGCAGCCATATGGCGGGACAGGGGGTTTACCCCTACGAGCAGTACTTC
CASSHMAGQGVYPYEQYF
>TRBV15|.|.|TRBJ2-7
TGTGCCACCAGCAGAGATCCCAACGAGCAGTACTTC
CATSRDPNEQYF
>TRBV3-1|few|TRBD2|TRBJ2-7
TGTGCCAGCAGTCAAAACGGGGGGAGGAACGAGCAGTACTTC
CASSQNGGRNEQYF
>TRBV5-1|.|.|TRBJ2-1
TGCGCCAGCAGCCCCGGGGGTGAGCAGTTCTTC
CASSPGGEQFF
>TRBV11-1|.|.|TRBJ2-7
TGTGCCAGCAGCTTAGTAGATGGGGCTTTCTACGAGCAGTACTTC
CASSLVDGAFYEQYF
>TRBV3-1|.|.|TRBJ1-4
TGTGCCAGCAGCCAAGTGAGGGGGGCTCTGTTTTTT
CASSQVRGALFF
>TRBV18|many|TRBD1|TRBJ1-2
TGTGCCAGCTCACGGACAGGGTCGTATGGCTACACCTTC
CASSRTGSYGYTF
>TRBV12-3/TRBV12-4|.|.|TRBJ1-2
TGTGCCAGCAGTTTAGAGGGAGGAGGCTATGGCTACACCTTC
CASSLEGGGYGYTF
>TRBV19|few|.|TRBJ2-5
TGTGCCAGTAGTATCATGGCGGGGGAGACCCAGTACTTC
CASSIMAGETQYF
>TRBV25-1|.|TRBD1|TRBJ1-4
TGTGCCAGCAGTTACGACAGGGCGCAGTTTTTT
CASSYDRAQFF
>TRBV27|few|.|TRBJ1-6
TGTGCCAGCAGCAGCTACCCCTCTGGCCTACCCCTCCACTTT
CASSSYPSGLPLHF
>TRBV11-2|.|TRBD1|TRBJ1-2
TGTGCCAGCAGCTCGTCGACAGGGGGCAACTATGGCTACACCTTC
CASSSSTGGNYGYTF
>TRBV7-2|few|TRBD1|TRBJ1-2
TGTGCCAGCAGCGCCTGGTTTGCACAGGGGGGTGGCTACACCTTC
CASSAWFAQGGGYTF
>TRBV20-1|many|TRBD1|TRBJ2-3
TGCAGTGCTAGGAGCCCCACAGGGGGGTTGCAGTATTTT
CSARSPTGGLQYF
>TRBV5-1|.|.|TRBJ2-1
TGCGCCAGCAGCTCAGGAAGCAACTATGAGCAGTTCTTC
CASSSGSNYEQFF
>TRBV5-5|.|TRBD1|TRBJ1-4
TGTGCCAGCAGCACAGGGACAGAAGCATTTAATGAAAAACTGTTTTTT
CASSTGTEAFNEKLFF
>TRBV20-1|few|.|TRBJ2-3
TGCAGTGCGACAAAAACAGCGGAGGGCTCAGATACGCAGTATTTT
CSATKTAEGSDTQYF
>TRBV20-1|.|TRBD1|TRBJ2-5
TGCAGTGCTAGTTGGCAGGGGGCGAAGGAGACCCAGTACTTC
CSASWQGAKETQYF
>TRBV20-1|.|TRBD1|TRBJ1-3
TGTAGTGCTCGACAGGGGGCTGGAAACACCATATATTTT
CSARQGAGNTIYF
>TRBV3-1|.|.|TRBJ1-1
TGTGCCAGCAGCCAAGGAGGGATTATGACTGAAGCTTTCTTT
CASSQGGIMTEAFF
>TRBV5-1|.|TRBD1|TRBJ2-3
TGCGCCAGCAGCGGAACCGGGACAGGGATTGCAGATACGCAGTATTTT
CASSGTGTGIADTQYF
>TRBV2|few|TRBD1|TRBJ2-2
TGTGCCAGCAGTGGGACAGGGGTGAACACCGGGGAGCTGTTTTTT
CASSGTGVNTGELFF
>TRBV10-2|.|.|TRBJ1-2
TGCGCCAGCAGTGATTCGAGGGAGCCGCGACGGGGGTATGGCTACACCTTC
CASSDSREPRRGYGYTF
>TRBV7-2|many|.|TRBJ1-5
TGTGCCAGCAGCTCCTACAGGGATCAGCCCCAGCATTTT
CASSSYRDQPQHF
>TRBV29-1|.|TRBD1|TRBJ2-1
TGCAGCGCCCACCCGACAGGGCGTGAGCAGTTCTTC
CSAHPTGREQFF
>TRBV9|.|.|TRBJ1-4
TGTGCCAGCAGCGTAGGGGAAGGAGTGGTTGAAAAACTGTTTTTT
CASSVGEGVVEKLFF
>TRBV29-1|.|.|TRBJ1-1
TGCAGCGTTGTGAAGGGTTCTGAAGCTTTCTTT
CSVVKGSEAFF
>TRBV15|.|TRBD2|TRBJ2-1
TGTGCCACCAGCAACCTACTAGCGACCAATGAGCAGTTCTTC
CATSNLLATNEQFF
>TRBV20-1|.|.|TRBJ1-6
TGCAGTGCTAGAGATCGCGTAATGTGGGGGCTTTTTAATTCACCCCTCCACTTT
CSARDRVMWGLFNSPLHF
>TRBV5-1|many|.|TRBJ1-2
TGCGCCAGCGGGCCGCAAGGCGGGTATGGCTACACCTTC
CASGPQGGYGYTF
>TRBV7-9|few|TRBD1|TRBJ2-7
TGTGCCGCGGCGGGACAGGGTTTCCACGAGCAGTACTTC
CAAAGQGFHEQYF
>TRBV27|.|.|TRBJ2-1
TGTGCCAGCAGTTTATACCCAAACAGGGCCTACAATGAGCAGTTCTTC
CASSLYPNRAYNEQFF
>TRBV11-2|few|.|TRBJ1-1
TGTGCCAGCAGCTTGGAATCGGGGTACACTGAAGCTTTCTTT
CASSLESGYTEAFF
>TRBV20-1|.|.|TRBJ1-1
TGCAGTGCTAGATTGGGGGGCTTGGGTGAAGCTTTCTTT
CSARLGGLGEAFF
>TRBV7-9|few|.|TRBJ1-2
TGTGCCAGCAGCTCAGGACAGTATGGCTACACCTTC
CASSSGQYGYTF
>TRBV14|.|TRBD2|TRBJ2-2
TGTGCCAGCAGCTCTTATACCAGACTAGCGGGAGTTCCCGGGGAGCTGTTTTTT
CASSSYTRLAGVPGELFF
>TRBV11-2|.|TRBD1|TRBJ2-5
TGTGCCAGCAGCCCGACAGGGGGCTGGGTAGAGACCCAGTACTTC
CASSPTGGWVETQYF
>TRBV14|few|.|TRBJ1-6
TGTGCCAGCAGCCCGGTGATGGGGAATTCACCCCTCCACTTT
CASSPVMGNSPLHF
>TRBV6-1|.|.|TRBJ1-5
TGTGCCAGCAGGTCCAGGTTCAATCAGCCCCAGCATTTT
CASRSRFNQPQHF
>TRBV20-1|.|.|TRBJ2-2
TGCAGTGCTCTCCCCGGGGGAAAGGGGAAGCTGTTTTTT
CSALPGGKGKLFF